This T cell receptor (beta chain) was sequenced for a study of OX40 agonist ivuxolimab in advanced cancers. The length of the CDR3 is 15 residues. With 5 bases removed from V and 5 bases from J, the gap between germline ends came to 18 bases. CDR1 and CDR2 from the germline V gene are SNHLY and FYNNEI. Sequencing was performed with immunoSEQ multiplex PCR; in TCRdb, only in-frame clones are kept and a portion is missing. This table holds about 51,000 clones, 65% to 85% found once. This receptor was taken from an adult with an advanced solid tumor such as melanoma, head and neck, liver or kidney cancer. The rearrangement links TRBV2 to TRBJ2-5; D is perhaps TRBD1 or TRBD2 (5 bases each). The starting material was CD4+ or CD8+ T cells sorted from blood, obtained in a trial of the OX40 agonist ivuxolimab. CDR3 sequence: CASSPGPRGGETQYF. The CDR3 bases are TGTGCCAGCAGTCCGGGACCGAGGGGTGGGGAGACCCAGTACTTC. The whole variable domain, filled in from reference TRBV2 and TRBJ2-5, reads EPEVTQTPSHQVTQMGQEVILRCVPISNHLYFYWYRQILGQKVEFLVSFYNNEISEKSEIFDDQFSVERPDGSNFTLKIRSTKLEDSAMYFCASSPGPRGGETQYFGPGTRLLVL.